The rows below give T cell receptor beta chains drawn from one sample of a study of blood T cell repertoires in COVID-19. Sequencing was performed with immunoSEQ multiplex PCR; in TCRdb, only in-frame clones are kept and a portion is missing. The table has 250,000 to 350,000 clones, 88% seen once. The source material was peripheral blood. Every receptor here comes from a woman in her 30s with COVID-19, enrolled during active disease. Both conserved end residues are part of each CDR3. Fields, in order: J gene, D gene, clone size, V gene, CDR3 DNA, CDR3 protein. D genes are given only for firm matches. Clone size is stated in some rows and not others, as once, few, many or a class when expanded.

>TRBJ2-7|NA|NA|TRBV7-9
TGTGCCAGCAGCTTAAAGGTGTATGAGGGCTCCTACGAGCAGTACTTC
CASSLKVYEGSYEQYF
>TRBJ1-5|NA|NA|TRBV6-2/TRBV6-3
TGTGCCAGCAGCCTTTTCCGGGGAAGCAATCAGCCCCAGCATTTT
CASSLFRGSNQPQHF
>TRBJ2-7|NA|few|TRBV6-2/TRBV6-3
TGTGCCAGCAGTTCCCTTCCCGTTTCTAGCGCCCTCTCCTACGAGCAGTACTTC
CASSSLPVSSALSYEQYF
>TRBJ2-5|NA|once|TRBV3-1/TRBV3-2
TGTGCCAGCAGCCAAGATCCCCCAGGGGGGCTCCAAGAGACCCAGTACTTC
CASSQDPPGGLQETQYF
>TRBJ2-7|NA|NA|TRBV7-2
TGTGCCAGCAGCCCCCGCGGTGAGTCCTACGAGCAGTACTTC
CASSPRGESYEQYF
>TRBJ2-1|NA|few|TRBV18
TGTGCCAGCTCAACACAGGGGAGGACGTTTGGTGATGAGCAGTTCTTC
CASSTQGRTFGDEQFF
>TRBJ1-2|TRBD1|NA|TRBV7-3
TGTGCCAGCAGCATTCCCGGGACAGTCGGCTACACCTTC
CASSIPGTVGYTF
>TRBJ1-1|NA|NA|TRBV4-1
TGCGCCAGCAGCCCAGACGGGAACACTGAAGCTTTCTTT
CASSPDGNTEAFF
>TRBJ2-2|TRBD2|NA|TRBV11-3
TGTGCCAGCAGCCCGGGGAGACTAGCGGGAGCGAACACCGGGGAGCTGTTTTTT
CASSPGRLAGANTGELFF
>TRBJ1-3|TRBD1|once|TRBV5-6
TGTGCCAGCAGCCCCACGGGACAGGGTGGCCGTTATGGAAACACCATATATTTT
CASSPTGQGGRYGNTIYF
>TRBJ1-2|TRBD1|NA|TRBV5-4
TGTGCCAGCGCCCTTGTCGGGACAGGGTATGGCTACACCTTC
CASALVGTGYGYTF
>TRBJ2-5|TRBD2|NA|TRBV7-9
TGTGCCAGCAGCTTAGACGGGAGGACGCAAGAGACCCAGTACTTC
CASSLDGRTQETQYF
>TRBJ1-5|TRBD1|NA|TRBV28
TGTGCCAGCAGACCTAGGACAGGGAGGTATCAGCCCCAGCATTTT
CASRPRTGRYQPQHF
>TRBJ2-7|TRBD2|NA|TRBV7-2
TGTGCCAGCAGCTCGTCGACTAGCCGAAACTACGAGCAGTACTTC
CASSSSTSRNYEQYF
>TRBJ2-2|NA|NA|TRBV27
TGTGCCAGCAGTTTAATCGTAACCGGGGAGCTGTTTTTT
CASSLIVTGELFF
>TRBJ2-2|TRBD1|NA|TRBV27
TGTGCCAGCAGGGGACAGGGGGTATTGACCGGGGAGCTGTTTTTT
CASRGQGVLTGELFF
>TRBJ1-1|NA|NA|TRBV28
TGTGCCAGCAACCCGGGGAACACTGAAGCTTTCTTT
CASNPGNTEAFF
>TRBJ1-6|NA|NA|TRBV5-1
TGCGCCAGCAGTACCGGGGAAGGATTAACGCCCCTCCACTTT
CASSTGEGLTPLHF
>TRBJ1-5|NA|NA|TRBV6-5
TGTGCCAGCACCTTAACGACCGCGGCCGGTCAGCCCCAGCATTTT
CASTLTTAAGQPQHF
>TRBJ2-1|TRBD1|NA|TRBV4-2
TGTGCCAGCAGCCAAGATCTGGGACAGGGTCTCATCCTGGGGCAGTTCTTC
CASSQDLGQGLILGQFF
>TRBJ2-7|NA|NA|TRBV10-3
TGTGCCATCAGTGAGTCTCAGGGGGAGCAGTACTTC
CAISESQGEQYF
>TRBJ2-1|NA|NA|TRBV20-1
TGCAGTGCTAGACTAGTCTGGGAGCAGTTCTTC
CSARLVWEQFF
>TRBJ2-1|TRBD2|NA|TRBV9
TGTGCCAGCAGTCCTTCGACTAGCGGGAATAGGAATGAGCAGTTCTTC
CASSPSTSGNRNEQFF
>TRBJ1-6|TRBD1|NA|TRBV7-2
TGTGCCAGCAGCCGGGACGGACAGGGGATTTCACCCCTCCACTTT
CASSRDGQGISPLHF
>TRBJ1-1|NA|NA|TRBV5-3
TGTGCCAGAAGCTTGGAGGGGTCGGCCATTCCGAACACTGAAGCTTTCTTT
CARSLEGSAIPNTEAFF
>TRBJ2-2|NA|NA|TRBV19
TGTGCCAGTAAGCGAGAACTCTACACCGGGGAGCTGTTTTTT
CASKRELYTGELFF
>TRBJ2-4|NA|few|TRBV5-1
TGCGCCAGCAGCTTGGTCGGTAGCCTCATAGCCAAAAACATTCAGTACTTC
CASSLVGSLIAKNIQYF
>TRBJ2-7|TRBD2|NA|TRBV4-1
TGCGCCAGCAGCCAAGCTAGCGGGTCGAGCTCCTACGAGCAGTACTTC
CASSQASGSSSYEQYF
>TRBJ2-5|NA|NA|TRBV4-2
TGTGCCAGCAGCCAAGATAGGAGAGAAGAGACCCAGTACTTC
CASSQDRREETQYF
>TRBJ1-1|NA|few|TRBV5-1
TGCGCCAGCAGCTTGGATACCAGGGGAAACACTGAAGCTTTCTTT
CASSLDTRGNTEAFF
>TRBJ2-7|TRBD2|NA|TRBV7-2
TGTGCCAGCAGCTTACGCGGGATAGTGGCGGGAGGTTACGAGCAGTACTTC
CASSLRGIVAGGYEQYF
>TRBJ2-3|NA|once|TRBV30
TGTGCCTGGATGGGCGGGAGCACAGATACGCAGTATTTT
CAWMGGSTDTQYF
>TRBJ2-5|TRBD2|NA|TRBV7-2
TGTGCCAGCAGCACCTCTAGCGGATGGGAGACCCAGTACTTC
CASSTSSGWETQYF
>TRBJ2-3|TRBD2|NA|TRBV4-2
TGTGCCAGCAGCCAAGATCCCACTAGCGGAATTGAGGCAGATACGCAGTATTTT
CASSQDPTSGIEADTQYF
>TRBJ2-7|NA|NA|TRBV27
TGTGCCAGCAGCCCCGGGACAACATCGGACGAGCAGTACTTC
CASSPGTTSDEQYF
>TRBJ2-7|NA|NA|TRBV5-1
TGCGCCAGCAGCTTGTCTGCAGGGACCTACGAGCAGTACTTC
CASSLSAGTYEQYF
>TRBJ1-6|NA|NA|TRBV15
TGTGCCACCGAGGCTGGATCCTATAATTCACCCCTCCACTTT
CATEAGSYNSPLHF
>TRBJ2-4|TRBD1|NA|TRBV4-1
TGCGCCAGCAGCCAAGATGGGACTTCCAGGGGGCAGATAGCCAAAAACATTCAGTACTTC
CASSQDGTSRGQIAKNIQYF
>TRBJ2-7|NA|once|TRBV7-2
TGTGCCAGCAGCTTATCCTTGAGACAGCGGGCCTACGAGCAGTACTTC
CASSLSLRQRAYEQYF
>TRBJ2-3|NA|NA|TRBV9
TGTGCCAGCAGCGTAAGTCCGGGAAGCACAGATACGCAGTATTTT
CASSVSPGSTDTQYF
>TRBJ2-1|NA|NA|TRBV6-1
TGTGCCAGCAGTGAAGCGTTCAGGGCCCACAATGAGCAGTTCTTC
CASSEAFRAHNEQFF
>TRBJ2-3|NA|NA|TRBV18
TGTGCCAGCTCACCACGTCTCACAGATACGCAGTATTTT
CASSPRLTDTQYF
>TRBJ2-7|TRBD2|NA|TRBV5-8
TGTGCCAGCAGCTTCGGAGGGCTCGCGGGAGGTTCCTACGAGCAGTACTTC
CASSFGGLAGGSYEQYF
>TRBJ2-7|TRBD2|once|TRBV15
TGTGCCACCAGCAGAGGGGACTACTACGAGCAGTACTTC
CATSRGDYYEQYF
>TRBJ2-2|NA|NA|TRBV30
TGTGCCTGCGACAGGAGACGGAACACCGGGGAGCTGTTTTTT
CACDRRRNTGELFF